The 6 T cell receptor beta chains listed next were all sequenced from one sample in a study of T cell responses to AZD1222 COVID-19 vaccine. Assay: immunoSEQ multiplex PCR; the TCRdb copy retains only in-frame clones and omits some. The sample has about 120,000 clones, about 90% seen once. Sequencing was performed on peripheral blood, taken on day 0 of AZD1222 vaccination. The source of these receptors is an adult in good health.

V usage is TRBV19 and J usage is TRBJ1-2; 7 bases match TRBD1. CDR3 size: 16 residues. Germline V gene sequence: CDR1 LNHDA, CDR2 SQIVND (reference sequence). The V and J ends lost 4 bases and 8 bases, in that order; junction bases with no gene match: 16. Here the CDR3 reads CASSTEGTAPNGGYTF. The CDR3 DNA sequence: TGTGCCAGTAGTACAGAGGGGACAGCTCCTAACGGCGGCTACACCTTC.

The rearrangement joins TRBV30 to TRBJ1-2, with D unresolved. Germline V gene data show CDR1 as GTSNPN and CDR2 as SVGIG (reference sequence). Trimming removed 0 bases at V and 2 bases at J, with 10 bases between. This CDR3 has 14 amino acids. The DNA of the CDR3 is TGTGCCTGGAGTGTAGGCACCCTGAACTATGGCTACACCTTC. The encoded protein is CAWSVGTLNYGYTF.

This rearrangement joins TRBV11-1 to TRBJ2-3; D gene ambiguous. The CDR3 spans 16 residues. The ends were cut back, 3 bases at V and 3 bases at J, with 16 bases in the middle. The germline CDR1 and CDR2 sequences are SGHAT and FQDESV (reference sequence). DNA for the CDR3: TGTGCCAGCAGCTTGCAGGCCGTAATCCCAACAGATACGCAGTATTTT. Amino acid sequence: CASSLQAVIPTDTQYF.

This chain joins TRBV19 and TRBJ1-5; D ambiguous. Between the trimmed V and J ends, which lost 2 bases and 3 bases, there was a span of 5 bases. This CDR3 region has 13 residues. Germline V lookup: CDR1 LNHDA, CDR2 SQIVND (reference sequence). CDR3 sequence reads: CASSIPNNQPQHF. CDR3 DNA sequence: TGTGCCAGTAGTATACCCAACAATCAGCCCCAGCATTTT.

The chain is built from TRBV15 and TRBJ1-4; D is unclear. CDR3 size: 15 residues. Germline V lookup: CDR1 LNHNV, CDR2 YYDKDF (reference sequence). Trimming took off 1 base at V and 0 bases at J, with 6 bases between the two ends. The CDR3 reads CATSRATPTNEKLFF. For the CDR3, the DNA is TGTGCCACCAGCAGAGCGACTCCAACTAATGAAAAACTGTTTTTT.

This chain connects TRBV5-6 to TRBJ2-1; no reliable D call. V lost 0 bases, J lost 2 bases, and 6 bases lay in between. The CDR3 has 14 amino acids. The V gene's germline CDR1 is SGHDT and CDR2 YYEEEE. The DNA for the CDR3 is TGTGCCAGCAGCTTGGGCCAGACCTACAATGAGCAGTTCTTC. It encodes CASSLGQTYNEQFF.